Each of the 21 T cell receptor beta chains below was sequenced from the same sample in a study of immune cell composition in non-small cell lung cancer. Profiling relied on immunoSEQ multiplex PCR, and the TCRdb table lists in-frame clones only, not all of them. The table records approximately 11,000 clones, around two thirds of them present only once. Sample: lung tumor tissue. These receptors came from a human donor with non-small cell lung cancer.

The CDR3 here is CASSSPGHRQETQYF. CDR3 DNA sequence: TGTGCCAGCAGTTCTCCGGGACACCGACAAGAGACCCAGTACTTC. V usage is TRBV6-6 and J usage is TRBJ2-5; D is possibly TRBD1 (6 bases). Germline V CDR1 and CDR2: MNHNY, SVGAGI (reference sequence). The CDR3 runs 15 residues. The ends were cut back, 4 bases at V and 2 bases at J, with 14 bases in the middle.

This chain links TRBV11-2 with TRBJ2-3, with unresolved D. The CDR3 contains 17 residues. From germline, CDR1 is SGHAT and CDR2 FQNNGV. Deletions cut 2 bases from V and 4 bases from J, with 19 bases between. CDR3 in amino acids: CASSLMRSRQPADTQYF. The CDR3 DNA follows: TGTGCCAGCAGCTTAATGCGGTCTAGGCAACCGGCAGATACGCAGTATTTT. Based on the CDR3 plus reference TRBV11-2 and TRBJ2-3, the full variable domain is EAGVAQSPRYKIIEKRQSVAFWCNPISGHATLYWYQQILGQGPKLLIQFQNNGVVDDSQLPKDRFSAERLKGVDSTLKIQPAKLEDSAVYLCASSLMRSRQPADTQYFGPGTRLTVL.

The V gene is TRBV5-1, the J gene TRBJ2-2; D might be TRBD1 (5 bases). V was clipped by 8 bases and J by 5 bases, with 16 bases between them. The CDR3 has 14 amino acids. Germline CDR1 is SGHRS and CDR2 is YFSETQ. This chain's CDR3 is CASRADSTTGELFF. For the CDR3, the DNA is TGCGCCAGTCGAGCCGACAGTACGACCGGGGAGCTGTTTTTT.

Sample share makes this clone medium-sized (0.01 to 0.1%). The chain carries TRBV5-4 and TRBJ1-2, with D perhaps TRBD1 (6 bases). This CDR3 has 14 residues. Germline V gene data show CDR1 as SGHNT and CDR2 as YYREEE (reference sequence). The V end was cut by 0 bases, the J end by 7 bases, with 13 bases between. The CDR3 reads CASSLGRGTAGYTF. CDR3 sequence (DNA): TGTGCCAGCAGCTTGGGCAGGGGTACCGCTGGCTACACCTTC.

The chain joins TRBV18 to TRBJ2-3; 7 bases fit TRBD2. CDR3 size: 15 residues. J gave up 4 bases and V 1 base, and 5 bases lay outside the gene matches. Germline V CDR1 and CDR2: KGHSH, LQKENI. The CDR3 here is CASSPRRERSDTQYF. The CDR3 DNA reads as TGTGCCAGCTCACCACGGCGGGAGAGGTCAGATACGCAGTATTTT.

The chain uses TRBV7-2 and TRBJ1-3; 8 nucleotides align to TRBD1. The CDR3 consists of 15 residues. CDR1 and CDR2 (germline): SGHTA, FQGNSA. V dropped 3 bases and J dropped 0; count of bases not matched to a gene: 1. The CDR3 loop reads CASSFTGGSGNTIYF. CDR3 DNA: TGTGCCAGCAGCTTCACAGGGGGCTCTGGAAACACCATATATTTT.

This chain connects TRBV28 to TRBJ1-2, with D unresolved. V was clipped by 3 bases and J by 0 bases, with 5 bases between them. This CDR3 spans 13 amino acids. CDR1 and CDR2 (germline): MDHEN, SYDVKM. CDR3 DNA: TGTGCCAGCAGTTTTACATCTAACTATGGCTACACCTTC. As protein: CASSFTSNYGYTF.

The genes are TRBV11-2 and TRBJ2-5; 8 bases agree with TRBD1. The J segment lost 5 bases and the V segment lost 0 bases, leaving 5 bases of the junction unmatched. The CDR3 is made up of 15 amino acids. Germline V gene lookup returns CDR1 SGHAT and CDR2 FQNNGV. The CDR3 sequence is CASSLDQGAPETQYF. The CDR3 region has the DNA TGTGCCAGCAGCTTAGATCAGGGGGCGCCGGAGACCCAGTACTTC.

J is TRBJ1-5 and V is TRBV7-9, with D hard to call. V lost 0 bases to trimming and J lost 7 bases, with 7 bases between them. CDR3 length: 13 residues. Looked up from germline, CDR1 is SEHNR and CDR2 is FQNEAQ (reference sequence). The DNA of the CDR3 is TGTGCCAGCAGCTTAGCCCCCCTCCAGCCCCAGCATTTT. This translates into CASSLAPLQPQHF.

The CDR3, as DNA: TGTGCCAGCAGCCTCACGAGCGGAGGGGACTACGAGCAGTACTTC. This codes for CASSLTSGGDYEQYF. The V gene is TRBV11-1, the J gene TRBJ2-7; perhaps TRBD2 as D (6 bases). Trimming stripped 5 bases from V and 3 bases from J, with 17 bases between. Germline CDR1 is SGHAT and CDR2 is FQDESV (reference sequence). The CDR3 has 15 amino acids. Using reference TRBV11-1 and TRBJ2-7 for the parts outside the CDR3, the full variable domain is EAEVAQSPRYKITEKSQAVAFWCDPISGHATLYWYRQILGQGPELLVQFQDESVVDDSQLPKDRFSAERLKGVDSTLKIQPAELGDSAMYLCASSLTSGGDYEQYFGPGTRLTVT.

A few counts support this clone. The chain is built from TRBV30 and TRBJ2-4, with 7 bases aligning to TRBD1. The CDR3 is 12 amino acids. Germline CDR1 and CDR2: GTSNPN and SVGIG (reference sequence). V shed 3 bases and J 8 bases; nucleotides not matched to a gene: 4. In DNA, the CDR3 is TGTGCCTGGAGGCGAGACAGGGACATTCAGTACTTC. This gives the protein CAWRRDRDIQYF.

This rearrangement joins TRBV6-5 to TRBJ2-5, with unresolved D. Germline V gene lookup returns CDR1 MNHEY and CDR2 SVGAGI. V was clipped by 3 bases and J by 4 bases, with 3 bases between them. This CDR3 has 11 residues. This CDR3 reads CASSYLETQYF. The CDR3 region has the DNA TGTGCCAGCAGTTATCTAGAGACCCAGTACTTC.

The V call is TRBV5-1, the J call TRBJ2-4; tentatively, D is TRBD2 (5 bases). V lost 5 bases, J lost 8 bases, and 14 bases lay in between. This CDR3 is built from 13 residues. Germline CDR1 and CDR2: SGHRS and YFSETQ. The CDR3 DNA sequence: TGCGCCAGCAGGGGAGACCAACGGGACATTCAGTACTTC. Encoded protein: CASRGDQRDIQYF.

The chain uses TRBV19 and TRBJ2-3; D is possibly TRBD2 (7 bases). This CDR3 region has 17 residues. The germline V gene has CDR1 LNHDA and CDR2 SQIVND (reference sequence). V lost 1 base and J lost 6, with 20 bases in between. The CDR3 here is CASSIVWGGQVSDTQYF. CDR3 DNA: TGTGCCAGTAGTATAGTTTGGGGGGGGCAGGTCAGCGATACGCAGTATTTT.

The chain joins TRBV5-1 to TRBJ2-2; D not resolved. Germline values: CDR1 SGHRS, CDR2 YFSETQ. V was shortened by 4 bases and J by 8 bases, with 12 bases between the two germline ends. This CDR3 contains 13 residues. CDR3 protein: CASSARLEGELFF. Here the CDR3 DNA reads TGCGCCAGCAGCGCCCGTCTCGAGGGGGAGCTGTTTTTT. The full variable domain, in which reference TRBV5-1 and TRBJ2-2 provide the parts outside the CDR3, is KAGVTQTPRYLIKTRGQQVTLSCSPISGHRSVSWYQQTPGQGLQFLFEYFSETQRNKGNFPGRFSGRQFSNSRSEMNVSTLELGDSALYLCASSARLEGELFFGEGSRLTVL.

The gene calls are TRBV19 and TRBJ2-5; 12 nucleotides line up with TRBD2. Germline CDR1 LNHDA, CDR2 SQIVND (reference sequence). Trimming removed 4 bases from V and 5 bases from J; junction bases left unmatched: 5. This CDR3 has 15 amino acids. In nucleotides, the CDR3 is TGTGCCAGTAGTACCCAAACTAGCGGGAGGGAGACCCAGTACTTC. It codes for CASSTQTSGRETQYF.

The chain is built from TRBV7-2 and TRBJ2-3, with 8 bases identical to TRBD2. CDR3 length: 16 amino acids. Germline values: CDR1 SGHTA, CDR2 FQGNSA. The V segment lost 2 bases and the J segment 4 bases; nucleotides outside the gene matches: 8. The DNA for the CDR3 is TGTGCCAGCAGCTTAACGCCGGGAGGGCTGCCAGATACGCAGTATTTT. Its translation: CASSLTPGGLPDTQYF.

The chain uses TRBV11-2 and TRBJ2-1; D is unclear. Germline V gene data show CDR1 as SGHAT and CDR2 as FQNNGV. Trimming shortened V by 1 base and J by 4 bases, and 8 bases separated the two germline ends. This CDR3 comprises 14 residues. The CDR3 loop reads CASSLGTRYNEQFF. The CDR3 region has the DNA TGTGCCAGCAGCTTAGGAACAAGATACAATGAGCAGTTCTTC. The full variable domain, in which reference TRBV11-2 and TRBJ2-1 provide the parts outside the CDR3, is EAGVAQSPRYKIIEKRQSVAFWCNPISGHATLYWYQQILGQGPKLLIQFQNNGVVDDSQLPKDRFSAERLKGVDSTLKIQPAKLEDSAVYLCASSLGTRYNEQFFGPGTRLTVL.

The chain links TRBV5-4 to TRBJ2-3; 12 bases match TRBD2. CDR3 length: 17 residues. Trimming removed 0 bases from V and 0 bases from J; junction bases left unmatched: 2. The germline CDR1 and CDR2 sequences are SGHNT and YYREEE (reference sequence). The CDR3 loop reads CASSLVGTSGSTDTQYF. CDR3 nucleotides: TGTGCCAGCAGCTTGGTTGGGACTAGCGGGAGCACAGATACGCAGTATTTT.

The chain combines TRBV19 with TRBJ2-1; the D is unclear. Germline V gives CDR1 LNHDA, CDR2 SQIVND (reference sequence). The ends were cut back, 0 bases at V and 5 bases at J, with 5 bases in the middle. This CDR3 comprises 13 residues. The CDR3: CASSIEGHNEQFF. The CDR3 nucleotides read TGTGCCAGTAGTATAGAGGGCCACAATGAGCAGTTCTTC.

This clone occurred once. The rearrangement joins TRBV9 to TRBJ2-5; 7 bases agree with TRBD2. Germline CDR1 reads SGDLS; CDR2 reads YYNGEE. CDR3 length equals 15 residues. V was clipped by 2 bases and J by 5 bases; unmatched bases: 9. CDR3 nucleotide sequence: TGTGCCAGCAGCGTCCAGCCCCAGGGAGGGGAGACCCAGTACTTC. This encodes CASSVQPQGGETQYF.